These T cell receptor beta chains were read from a single sample in a study of siplizumab effects on memory and regulatory T cells. TCRdb's table, derived via immunoSEQ multiplex PCR, lists solely in-frame clones and lacks some. This table holds tens of thousands of clones, approximately 96% found once. The sequenced sample was naive CD8+ T cells sorted from blood. Receptors originate from a human donor in good health. Both conserved end residues are part of each CDR3. The order of the fields is clone size, J gene, D gene, V gene, CDR3 length, CDR3 protein, CDR3 DNA. D genes are given only for firm matches. The listing skips clone size in some rows; elsewhere it reads once, few, many or a size class.

>NA|TRBJ2-7|TRBD2|TRBV5-1|15
CASSLAGGGEYEQYF
TGCGCCAGCAGCCTAGCTGGCGGGGGTGAGTACGAGCAGTACTTC
>NA|TRBJ2-1|TRBD2|TRBV11-2|16
CASSLEWLAGGNEQFF
TGTGCCAGCAGCTTAGAGTGGCTAGCGGGGGGGAATGAGCAGTTCTTC
>NA|TRBJ2-2|NA|TRBV5-4|11
CASSFSGELFF
TGTGCCAGCAGCTTTTCGGGGGAGCTGTTTTTT
>NA|TRBJ2-1|TRBD2|TRBV9|16
CASSVVRGGSYNEQFF
TGTGCCAGCAGCGTAGTTCGGGGGGGCTCCTACAATGAGCAGTTCTTC
>NA|TRBJ2-1|TRBD2|TRBV4-1|15
CASSQGYGGVGEQFF
TGCGCCAGCAGCCAAGGGTACGGGGGGGTAGGGGAGCAGTTCTTC
>NA|TRBJ2-2|NA|TRBV7-6|14
CASNGGTNTGELFF
TGTGCCAGCAATGGGGGGACGAACACCGGGGAGCTGTTTTTT
>NA|TRBJ1-2|NA|TRBV9|15
CASSVGSTEEAGYTF
TGTGCCAGCAGCGTAGGTAGTACGGAAGAGGCTGGCTACACCTTC
>once|TRBJ2-3|TRBD1|TRBV6-6|13
CATAQGYTDTQYF
TGTGCCACAGCACAGGGGTACACAGATACGCAGTATTTT
>NA|TRBJ1-3|NA|TRBV20-1|11
CSAREWNTIYF
TGCAGTGCTAGGGAGTGGAACACCATATATTTT
>NA|TRBJ1-2|NA|TRBV28|13
CASRTGENYGYTF
TGTGCCAGCAGGACCGGGGAGAACTATGGCTACACCTTC
>NA|TRBJ2-7|TRBD2|TRBV6-6|15
CASSYSGGGTYEQYF
TGTGCCAGCAGTTACTCAGGCGGGGGGACCTACGAGCAGTACTTC
>NA|TRBJ2-7|NA|TRBV19|13
CASSLGLYYEQYF
TGTGCCAGTAGTTTGGGACTCTACTACGAGCAGTACTTC
>NA|TRBJ2-3|NA|TRBV13|14
CASSLVQDTDTQYF
TGTGCCAGCAGCTTAGTGCAGGACACAGATACGCAGTATTTT
>once|TRBJ2-3|NA|TRBV7-9|14
CASSSAGSADTQYF
TGTGCCAGCAGCTCGGCAGGGTCGGCAGATACGCAGTATTTT
>once|TRBJ1-1|NA|TRBV29-1|16
CSLKSRELGVNTEAFF
TGCAGCCTCAAGTCCAGGGAACTTGGGGTGAACACTGAAGCTTTCTTT
>NA|TRBJ2-3|NA|TRBV2|10
CASRGDTQYF
TGTGCCAGCAGGGGAGATACGCAGTATTTT
>NA|TRBJ1-1|NA|TRBV27|11
CASSFGTEAFF
TGTGCCAGCAGCTTCGGGACTGAAGCTTTCTTT
>NA|TRBJ1-2|NA|TRBV7-8|13
CASSLSGAEGYTF
TGTGCCAGCAGCTTATCTGGAGCTGAGGGCTACACCTTC
>NA|TRBJ2-7|NA|TRBV7-9|14
CASSQSPGLGEQYF
TGTGCCAGCAGCCAAAGCCCTGGATTAGGAGAGCAGTACTTC
>NA|TRBJ2-5|NA|TRBV9|14
CASSATGGGETQYF
TGTGCCAGCAGCGCCACAGGAGGTGGAGAGACCCAGTACTTC
>NA|TRBJ1-2|TRBD1|TRBV14|16
CASSQSRTGVWYGYTF
TGTGCCAGCAGCCAATCCAGGACAGGGGTTTGGTATGGCTACACCTTC
>NA|TRBJ1-1|NA|TRBV11-2|12
CASSSTATEAFF
TGTGCCAGCAGCTCCACGGCCACTGAAGCTTTCTTT